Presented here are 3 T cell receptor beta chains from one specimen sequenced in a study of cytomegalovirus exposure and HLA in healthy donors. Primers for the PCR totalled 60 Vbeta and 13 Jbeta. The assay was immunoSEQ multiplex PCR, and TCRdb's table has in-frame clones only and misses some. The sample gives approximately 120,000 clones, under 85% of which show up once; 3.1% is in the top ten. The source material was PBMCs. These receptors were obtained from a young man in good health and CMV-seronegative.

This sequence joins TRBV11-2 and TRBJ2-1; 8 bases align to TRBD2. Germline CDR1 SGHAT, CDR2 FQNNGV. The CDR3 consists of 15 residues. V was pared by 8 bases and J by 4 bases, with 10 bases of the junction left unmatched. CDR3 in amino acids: CASQRNSGVYNEQFF. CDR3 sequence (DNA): TGTGCCAGCCAGCGTAATAGCGGGGTATACAATGAGCAGTTCTTC.

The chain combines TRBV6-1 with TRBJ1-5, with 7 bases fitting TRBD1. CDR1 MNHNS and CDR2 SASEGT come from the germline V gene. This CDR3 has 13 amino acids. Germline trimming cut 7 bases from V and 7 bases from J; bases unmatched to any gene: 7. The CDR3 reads CASNDRDAQPQHF. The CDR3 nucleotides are TGTGCCAGCAACGACAGGGATGCACAGCCCCAGCATTTT.

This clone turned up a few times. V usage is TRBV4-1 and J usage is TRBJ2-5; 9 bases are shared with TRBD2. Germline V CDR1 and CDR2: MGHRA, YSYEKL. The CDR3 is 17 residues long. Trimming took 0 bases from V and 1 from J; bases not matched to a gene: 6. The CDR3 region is CASSQEAGGGAQETQYF. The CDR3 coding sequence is TGCGCCAGCAGCCAAGAAGCGGGCGGGGGGGCCCAAGAGACCCAGTACTTC.